Reported below is one TCR beta chain. The sample belongs to a study of blood T cells in healthy people across ages. The CDR3 spans 16 residues. Germline V lookup: CDR1 WNHNN, CDR2 SYGVQD (reference sequence). A J-beta primer mix and a sample-barcoded 5' primer were used in a second PCR of roughly 6 to 12 cycles. Using its own MiXCR run on the 5' RACE reads, TCRdb lists one record per CDR3 protein. Among under 950,000 distinct CDR3 sequences listed, 22% were seen once. The V and J genes are TRBV10-1 and TRBJ2-7; 13 positions agree with TRBD2. Near its end, the DNA agrees better with TRBJ2-1, so the J call may be wrong. Sequenced input: blood. The source of this sequence is a man in his 70s in good health. CDR3 region: CASSDFGLAGVNEQFF. As DNA, the CDR3 is TGCGCCAGCAGTGACTTTGGACTAGCGGGAGTGAATGAGCAGTTCTTC.